Sequencing of this T cell receptor beta chain was carried out in a study of blood T cells in healthy people across ages. Primers used in a second PCR of about 6 to 11 cycles were a sample-barcoded 5' primer and a J-beta primer mix. One entry per CDR3 protein results from TCRdb running MiXCR on the 5' RACE reads. The sample consists of around 970,000 distinct CDR3 sequences, roughly half of them appearing once. Caucasian, healthy and from Russia, the donors were aged between 6 and 90. Every sample gave at least 5 micrograms of total RNA when it was extracted. CDR3 length equals 15 residues. Germline V gene sequence: CDR1 PRHDT, CDR2 FYEKMQ (reference sequence). Trimming removed 4 bases at V and 0 bases at J, with 10 bases between.

The chain combines TRBV13 with TRBJ2-4; unclear D gene. The origin of this receptor is a woman aged 55 to 70 in good health. Sequenced sample: blood. CDR3 loop: CASSSQDLAKNIQYF. In DNA, the CDR3 is TGTGCCAGCAGCTCCCAAGACCTAGCCAAAAACATTCAGTACTTC.